This T cell receptor (beta chain) was obtained from a study of blood T cell repertoires in COVID-19. Data came from immunoSEQ multiplex PCR; TCRdb stores just in-frame clones and leaves some out. The data contain roughly 60,000 clones, approximately 77% of them singletons. In germline, CDR1 is LNHNV, CDR2 YYDKDF (reference sequence). The J segment lost 3 bases and the V segment lost 6 bases, leaving 5 bases of the junction unmatched. The CDR3 is 14 amino acids. The chain carries TRBV15 and TRBJ2-1, with TRBD2 matching 7 bases. Sequences were obtained from peripheral blood. This sequence originates from a human donor in a cohort sampled during active COVID-19. The CDR3, as DNA: TGTGCCACCAGGGGGAGGGGTAACTACAATGAGCAGTTCTTC. It is translated as CATRGRGNYNEQFF.